Below, 2 T cell receptor beta chains from the same sample are listed, as sequenced in a study of blood T cell repertoires in COVID-19. TCRdb's copy holds only in-frame clones and misses some; the assay was immunoSEQ multiplex PCR. The sample contains 100,000 to 150,000 clones, about 83% of which appear only once. The sample comprised peripheral blood. Receptors were obtained from a woman aged 45-60 years with acute or convalescent COVID-19.

This clone appeared a few times. The rearrangement uses TRBV2 and TRBJ1-4, with a weak D call TRBD1 (6 bases). Trimming removed 8 bases at V and 3 bases at J, with 13 bases between. The CDR3 runs to 14 residues. The germline V gene has CDR1 SNHLY and CDR2 FYNNEI. The CDR3 region is CASGRAGANEKLFF. CDR3 in DNA: TGTGCCAGCGGAAGGGCAGGGGCTAATGAAAAACTGTTTTTT.

V and J are TRBV13 and TRBJ1-3; D not resolved. This CDR3 contains 13 residues. Germline V lookup: CDR1 PRHDT, CDR2 FYEKMQ (reference sequence). V was clipped by 5 bases and J by 3 bases, with 8 bases between them. CDR3 nucleotides: TGTGCCAGCAGCCCCGCGCTTGGAAACACCATATATTTT. This encodes CASSPALGNTIYF.